This TCR beta chain derives from a study of shared clonotypes between healthy human individuals. On this clone: As yet, its antigen is unknown.

Method: immunoSEQ multiplex PCR; TCRdb's copy keeps in-frame clones and lacks some. The sample lists some 1.5 million clones, 95% to 99% seen once, with roughly 0.45% in the top ten. The length of the CDR3 is 15 residues. Trimming cost V 3 bases and J 1 base, with 9 bases left between them. The germline V gene has CDR1 SGHTA and CDR2 FQGNSA. Study-level findings and limits: Among non-shared clonotypes, generation probabilities were lower than among those shared by all four donors. Naive subsets generally exceeded memory subsets in estimated richness.

The clonotype originates from a man aged 30-40 years in good health. Sequencing input: naive CD4+ T cells sorted from blood. Subset: CD45RA+ positively selected. The chain uses TRBV7-2 and TRBJ2-2; a possible D gene is TRBD2 (6 bases). CDR3 in amino acids: CASSFTGRNTGELFF. CDR3 bases: TGTGCCAGCAGCTTTACCGGGAGGAACACCGGGGAGCTGTTTTTT. Supplemented by reference TRBV7-2 and TRBJ2-2, the full variable domain reads GAGVSQSPSNKVTEKGKDVELRCDPISGHTALYWYRQSLGQGLEFLIYFQGNSAPDKSGLPSDRFSAERTGGSVSTLTIQRTQQEDSAVYLCASSFTGRNTGELFFGEGSRLTVL.